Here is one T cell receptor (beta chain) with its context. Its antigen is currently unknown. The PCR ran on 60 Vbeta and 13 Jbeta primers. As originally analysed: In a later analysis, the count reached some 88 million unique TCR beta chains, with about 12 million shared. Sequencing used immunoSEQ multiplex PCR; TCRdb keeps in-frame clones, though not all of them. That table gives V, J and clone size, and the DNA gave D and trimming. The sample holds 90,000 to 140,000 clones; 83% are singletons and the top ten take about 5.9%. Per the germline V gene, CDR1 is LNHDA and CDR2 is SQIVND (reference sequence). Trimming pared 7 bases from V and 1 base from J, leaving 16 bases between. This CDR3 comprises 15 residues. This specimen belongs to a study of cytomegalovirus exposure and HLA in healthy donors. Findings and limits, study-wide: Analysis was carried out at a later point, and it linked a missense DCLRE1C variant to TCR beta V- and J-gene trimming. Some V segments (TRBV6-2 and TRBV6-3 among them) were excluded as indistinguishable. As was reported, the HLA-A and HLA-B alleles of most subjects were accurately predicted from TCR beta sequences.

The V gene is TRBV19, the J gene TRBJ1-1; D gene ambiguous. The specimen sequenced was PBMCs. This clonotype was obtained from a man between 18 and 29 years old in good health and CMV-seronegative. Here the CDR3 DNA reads TGTGCCAGTATGCAGGCGGGGTCGAAGAACACTGAAGCTTTCTTT. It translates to CASMQAGSKNTEAFF.